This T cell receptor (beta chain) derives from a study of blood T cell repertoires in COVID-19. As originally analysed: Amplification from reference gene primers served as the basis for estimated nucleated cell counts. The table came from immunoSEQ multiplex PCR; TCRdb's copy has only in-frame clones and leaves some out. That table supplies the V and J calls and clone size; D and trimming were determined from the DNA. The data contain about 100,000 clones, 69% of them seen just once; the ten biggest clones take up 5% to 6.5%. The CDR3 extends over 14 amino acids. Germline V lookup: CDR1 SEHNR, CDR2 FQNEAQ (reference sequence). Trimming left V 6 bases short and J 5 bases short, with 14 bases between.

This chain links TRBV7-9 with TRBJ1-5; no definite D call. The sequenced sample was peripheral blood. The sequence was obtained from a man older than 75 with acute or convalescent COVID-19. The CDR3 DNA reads TGTGCCAGCAGTTCCTCAGCGGACGATCAGCCCCAGCATTTT. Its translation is CASSSSADDQPQHF.